This is a list of T cell receptor beta chains from one sample in a study of regulatory T cells in long-lasting Graves disease. TCRdb processed the multiplex PCR reads anew with MiXCR; each CDR3 protein has one entry. The sample has about 440,000 distinct CDR3 sequences, 14% to 15% seen once. This sample also appeared in a second study, on T cells in Graves' hyperthyroidism and ophthalmopathy.

The sample here was peripheral blood mononuclear cells (PBMCs), taken at new diagnosis, from a patient treated with antithyroid drugs. Receptors originate from a woman aged 25 to 45 with Graves disease. Each CDR3 is given with its conserved first and last residue. The D gene is left open where the match is weak. Clone size is not always given. Where it is, it says once, few, many or a class for expanded clones.

TRBD1	TRBJ2-1	NA	TRBV20-1	TGCAGTGCTAGAGATGTGAGACAGGGGGGATACAATGAGCAGTTCTTC	CSARDVRQGGYNEQFF
NA	TRBJ2-1	NA	TRBV9	TGTGCCAGCAGCGTAGCAGGTCGCGACTCCTACAATGAGCAGTTCTTC	CASSVAGRDSYNEQFF
TRBD1	TRBJ1-1	many	TRBV6-5	TGTGCCAGCAGGTACAGGGGGCCCGACACTGAAGCTTTCTTT	CASRYRGPDTEAFF
NA	TRBJ1-1	many	TRBV20-1	TGCAGTGTTCGAAGAAAGGGACACTTGAACACTGAAGCTTTCTTT	CSVRRKGHLNTEAFF
NA	TRBJ2-7	NA	TRBV19	TGTGCCAGTAGGCTACAGGGGTACGGGGGCTACGAGCAGTACTTC	CASRLQGYGGYEQYF
TRBD2	TRBJ2-3	few	TRBV29-1	TGCAGCGTTGAACCCACTAGCGGAGATACGCAGTATTTT	CSVEPTSGDTQYF
NA	TRBJ1-5	few	TRBV19	TGTGCCAGTAGTATCTGGCGCCAAGATCAGCCCCAGCATTTT	CASSIWRQDQPQHF
NA	TRBJ1-5	NA	TRBV6-5	TGTGCCAGCAGTTACTCGACACGGATCAATCAGCCCCAGCATTTT	CASSYSTRINQPQHF
TRBD1	TRBJ2-1	many	TRBV3-1	TGTGCCAGCAGCCAAGAGGGGACAGGGGGCGAGCAGTTCTTC	CASSQEGTGGEQFF
NA	TRBJ2-1	many	TRBV6-5	TGTGCCAGCAGTTACGGGGCCACGGGTGGTTACAATGAGCAGTTCTTC	CASSYGATGGYNEQFF
NA	TRBJ1-5	many	TRBV15	TGTGCCACCAGCAGAGATCCAATGGGGCTTCAGCCCCAGCATTTT	CATSRDPMGLQPQHF
TRBD2	TRBJ2-1	many	TRBV12-3/TRBV12-4	TGTGCCAGCGCCCTGGGGGGACTAGCGGTTGGCAATGAGCAGTTCTTC	CASALGGLAVGNEQFF
TRBD1	TRBJ1-1	NA	TRBV5-1	TGTGCCAGCAGCTATATCCCTTCCCCGGACAGGGTGAACACTGAAGCTTTCTTT	CASSYIPSPDRVNTEAFF
TRBD2	TRBJ2-7	few	TRBV7-9	TGTGCCAGCAGTTCGGGGACTAGCGATATCTACGAGCAGTACTTC	CASSSGTSDIYEQYF
TRBD2	TRBJ2-7	many	TRBV3-1	TGTGCCAGCAGCCAAGATCCCGGACTAGCGGGAGAGCAGTACTTC	CASSQDPGLAGEQYF
TRBD2	TRBJ2-7	many	TRBV7-6	TGTGCCAGCAGCTCGACTAGCGGAGCCTTACGGGAGCAGTACTTC	CASSSTSGALREQYF
NA	TRBJ1-5	many	TRBV11-3	TGTGCCAGCAGTTTAGATGGAGCCCAGCATTTT	CASSLDGAQHF
NA	TRBJ1-2	few	TRBV20-1	TGCAGTGCTCAGACAATCTTCAGGGGAGAGTATGGCTACACCTTC	CSAQTIFRGEYGYTF
TRBD2	TRBJ2-3	many	TRBV5-6	TGTGCCAGCAGATGGTCCGTGGGCGGGAGAGGTCCAGATACGCAGTATTTT	CASRWSVGGRGPDTQYF
NA	TRBJ1-1	many	TRBV3-1	TGTGCCAGCAGCCTTCGAGGACAGTTCAGAGGGCACACTGAAGCTTTCTTT	CASSLRGQFRGHTEAFF
NA	TRBJ2-3	few	TRBV29-1	TGCAGCGTTGAAGGTGACGGGACAATCACAGATACGCAGTATTTT	CSVEGDGTITDTQYF
TRBD2	TRBJ2-7	few	TRBV6-1	TGTGCCAGCAGTGAACGAGGAAGAGCGGGAGGCGGCGTCACCTACGAGCAGTACTTC	CASSERGRAGGGVTYEQYF
NA	TRBJ1-6	few	TRBV5-1	TGCGCCAGCAGTTTGGACCGAACCGCAAATTCACCCCTCCACTTT	CASSLDRTANSPLHF
TRBD1	TRBJ2-1	many	TRBV27	TGTGCCATCTCACCGGGACAGGGTAACAATGAGCAGTTCTTC	CAISPGQGNNEQFF
NA	TRBJ1-2	NA	TRBV6-1	TGTGCCAGCAGTGAACGCCGGGTTACCTATGGCTACACCTTC	CASSERRVTYGYTF
NA	TRBJ1-2	NA	TRBV20-1	TGCAGTGCTCGACCCGCCTATGGCTACACCTTC	CSARPAYGYTF
NA	TRBJ2-2	NA	TRBV14	TGTGCCAGCAGCCTAACGGGTCTTGACACCGGGGAGCTGTTTTTT	CASSLTGLDTGELFF
TRBD2	TRBJ2-7	many	TRBV12-5	TGTGCTAGTGGTTTGGTACAAGCGGGGCTTTTCTACGAGCAGTACTTC	CASGLVQAGLFYEQYF